This T cell receptor beta chain was documented in a study of beta chain features in type 1 diabetes. Overall study: Sorted cells, approximately 100,000,000 in number, were examined across all samples.

The isolated RNA, all of it, was reverse transcribed, so expressed TCRB transcripts were what got sequenced. The table came from immunoSEQ multiplex PCR; TCRdb's copy has only in-frame clones and leaves some out. In the table there are 300,000 or so clones, roughly 8% of which are singletons. Study results and limitations: VDJ junctions from patients with type 1 diabetes contained fewer insertions and more deletions.

A CD45RO/CCR7/CD25/CD127/CD95/CD27 panel sorted naive, central memory, regulatory and stem cell-like memory CD4+ cells. Purity above 95% was achieved in all sorted populations. A few counts support this clone. Its antigen is not known. Germline lookup yields CDR1 MNHEY and CDR2 SVGAGI. CDR3 length equals 14 residues. V was trimmed by 5 bases and J by 1 base, leaving 11 bases between them. This clonotype was sampled from a woman between 18 and 29 years old in good health. Sequencing was carried out using central memory CD4+ T cells from blood. This chain links TRBV6-5 with TRBJ2-5; D tentatively fits TRBD1 or TRBD2 (5 bases each). The DNA for the CDR3 is TGTGCCAGCAGTGCTTGGGGACCCCAAGAGACCCAGTACTTC. Translation gives CASSAWGPQETQYF.